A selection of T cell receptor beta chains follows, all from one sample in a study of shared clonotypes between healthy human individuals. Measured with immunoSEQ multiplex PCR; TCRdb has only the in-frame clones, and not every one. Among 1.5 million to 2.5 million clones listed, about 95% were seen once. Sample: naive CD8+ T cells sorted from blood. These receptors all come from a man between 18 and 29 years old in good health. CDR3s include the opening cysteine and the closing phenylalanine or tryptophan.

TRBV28 CASSFEFGFNTEAFF
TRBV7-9 CASSSPTLTGSYNEQFF
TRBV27 CASAYLSSYNSPLHF
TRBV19 CASSNGQANYEQYF
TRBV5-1 CASSSGGPGVVADTQYF
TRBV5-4 CASSLKRVAVNTEAFF
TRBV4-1 CASSQDKGRGTGELFF
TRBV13 CASSLIGEADTQYF
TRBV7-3 CASSWTVQETQYF
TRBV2 CASSKTGAVVLPYNEQFF
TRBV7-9 CASAEQSYEQYF
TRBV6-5 CASSYSGLEQYF
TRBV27 CASSLYGGQIYGYTF
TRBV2 CASSEPFFGGVAEAFF